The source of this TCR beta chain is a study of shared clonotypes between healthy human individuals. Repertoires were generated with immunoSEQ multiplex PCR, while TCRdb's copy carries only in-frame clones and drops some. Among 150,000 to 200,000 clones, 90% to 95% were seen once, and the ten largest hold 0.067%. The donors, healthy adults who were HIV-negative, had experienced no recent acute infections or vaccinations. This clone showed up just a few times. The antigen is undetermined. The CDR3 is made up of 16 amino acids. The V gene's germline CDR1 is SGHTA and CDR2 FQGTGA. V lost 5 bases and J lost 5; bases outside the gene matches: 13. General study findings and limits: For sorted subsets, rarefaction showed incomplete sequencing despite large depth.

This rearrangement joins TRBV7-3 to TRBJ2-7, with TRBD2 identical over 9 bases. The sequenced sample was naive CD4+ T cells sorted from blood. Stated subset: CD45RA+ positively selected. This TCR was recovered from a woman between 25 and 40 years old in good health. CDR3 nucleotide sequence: TGTGCCAGCAGCCTCCTACCCGCTAGCGGGAACAACGAGCAGTACTTC. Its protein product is CASSLLPASGNNEQYF.